This T cell receptor (beta chain) was identified during a study of CD8 T cells in ankylosing spondylitis. Trimming at V came to 7 bases and at J to 8 bases, leaving 8 bases not matched to a gene. Germline CDR1 and CDR2: MNHNS and SASEGT. The length of the CDR3 is 13 residues. There are many counts of this clonotype. TCRdb independently ran MiXCR on the 5' RACE reads; one entry per CDR3 protein. The sample includes 150,000 to 200,000 distinct CDR3 sequences, 11% of them seen just once. The chain joins TRBV6-1 to TRBJ1-1; TRBD1 aligns across 9 bases. The receptor comes from a male donor with ankylosing spondylitis or in good health (not recorded which). The sample taken for sequencing was blood, either unsorted or a sorted T cell fraction (not recorded which). The CDR3 DNA reads TGTGCCAGCAACAACAGGGGGCTCGGGGAAGCTTTCTTT. It yields the protein CASNNRGLGEAFF.